Below are 28 T cell receptor beta chains sequenced from a single sample in a study of PD-1 blockade in classical Hodgkin lymphoma. Regarding time point: cycle 4 day 1 (C4D1), after around six weeks of nivolumab. There was relapse after autologous stem cell transplantation in every patient, and there was variation in brentuximab vedotin exposure. Clones were read by immunoSEQ multiplex PCR, and TCRdb kept only the in-frame ones, dropping some. The sample holds about 94,000 clones; roughly 91% are singletons and the top ten take under 2%. This material consisted of peripheral blood mononuclear cells (PBMCs), taken before the fourth cycle of nivolumab. The source of these receptors is a human donor with classical Hodgkin lymphoma.

V usage is TRBV27 and J usage is TRBJ2-7; possible D gene TRBD1, 6 bases. Deletions cut 3 bases from V and 7 bases from J, with 19 bases between. Germline V gene lookup returns CDR1 MNHEY and CDR2 SMNVEV (reference sequence). This CDR3 is 15 amino acids long. The CDR3 bases are TGTGCCAGCAGTTTCGATACAGGGAGAATGAGAGAGCAGTACTTC. Its protein product is CASSFDTGRMREQYF.

The chain is built from TRBV5-4 and TRBJ2-5, with D hard to call. Per germline, CDR1 SGHNT and CDR2 YYREEE (reference sequence). The CDR3 covers 14 residues. Between the trimmed V and J ends, which lost 0 bases and 5 bases, there was a span of 11 bases. For the CDR3, the DNA is TGTGCCAGCAGCTTGGTTTCGGGTGGGGAGACCCAGTACTTC. Amino acids: CASSLVSGGETQYF.

The rearrangement uses TRBV7-6 and TRBJ2-7, with D tentatively TRBD2 (6 bases). This CDR3 is built from 14 residues. V dropped 4 bases and J dropped 6 bases, with 16 bases sitting between them. The germline CDR1 and CDR2 sequences are SGHVS and FNYEAQ. The CDR3 DNA follows: TGTGCCAGCAGCTACCTTAGGGACTCTAGCGAGCAGTACTTC. Translating it yields CASSYLRDSSEQYF.

The V and J genes are TRBV27 and TRBJ2-1; D is perhaps TRBD2 (5 bases). This CDR3 spans 15 amino acids. The germline V gene has CDR1 MNHEY and CDR2 SMNVEV (reference sequence). Trimming left V 5 bases short and J 7 bases short, with 18 bases between. The CDR3 loop reads CASSPPSGGRNEQFF. The CDR3 DNA is TGTGCCAGCAGTCCTCCGTCCGGAGGCAGGAATGAGCAGTTCTTC.

This clone is a singleton in its sample. The chain has TRBV6-5 and TRBJ2-3; D ambiguous. The CDR3 runs 13 residues. The germline V gene encodes CDR1 MNHEY and CDR2 SVGAGI. Trimming shortened V by 0 bases and J by 1 base, and 2 bases separated the two germline ends. The CDR3 here is CASSYSGTDTQYF. CDR3 DNA: TGTGCCAGCAGTTACTCGGGCACAGATACGCAGTATTTT.

This chain connects TRBV5-4 to TRBJ2-7; 9 positions agree with TRBD1. This CDR3 has 15 amino acids. The V gene end was trimmed by 4 bases and the J gene end by 6 bases; junction bases not matched to a gene: 11. Germline lookup yields CDR1 SGHNT and CDR2 YYREEE (reference sequence). The CDR3 sequence is CASSGGTGFSIEQYF. The CDR3 DNA is TGTGCCAGCAGCGGCGGGACAGGGTTTAGTATCGAGCAGTACTTC.

The V call is TRBV25-1, the J call TRBJ2-5; 7 nucleotides match TRBD1. The CDR3 is 15 residues long. V shed 5 bases and J 5 bases; nucleotides not matched to a gene: 11. The germline V gene has CDR1 MGHDK and CDR2 SYGVNS. The CDR3 spells CASSPQAGGMETQYF. The CDR3, as DNA: TGTGCCAGCAGTCCTCAGGCAGGGGGAATGGAGACCCAGTACTTC.

The chain carries TRBV27 and TRBJ2-7; 7 bases match TRBD2. The CDR3 totals 16 residues. Germline trimming cut 4 bases from V and 0 bases from J; bases unmatched to any gene: 9. The germline CDR1 and CDR2 sequences are MNHEY and SMNVEV (reference sequence). The CDR3 sequence is CASSSGLADSSYEQYF. DNA of the CDR3: TGTGCCAGCAGTTCTGGCCTAGCGGATAGCTCCTACGAGCAGTACTTC.

The V and J genes are TRBV7-7 and TRBJ2-2; 7 positions match TRBD2. Trimming at V came to 5 bases and at J to 4 bases, leaving 13 bases not matched to a gene. Germline V CDR1 and CDR2: SSHAT, FNYEAQ (reference sequence). This CDR3 has 17 amino acids. The CDR3 region has the DNA TGTGCCAGCAGCCAACTAGATAGCGGGTTCTTCACCGGGGAGCTGTTTTTT. This sequence encodes CASSQLDSGFFTGELFF.

This chain links TRBV11-2 with TRBJ2-5; D might be TRBD1 (6 bases). The CDR3 runs to 16 residues. Germline V gives CDR1 SGHAT, CDR2 FQNNGV. Trimming shortened V by 0 bases and J by 2 bases, and 13 bases separated the two germline ends. CDR3 DNA: TGTGCCAGCAGCTTAGAAGGGTGGCAGGGGCAAGAGACCCAGTACTTC. This gives the protein CASSLEGWQGQETQYF. Based on the CDR3 plus reference TRBV11-2 and TRBJ2-5, the full variable domain is EAGVAQSPRYKIIEKRQSVAFWCNPISGHATLYWYQQILGQGPKLLIQFQNNGVVDDSQLPKDRFSAERLKGVDSTLKIQPAKLEDSAVYLCASSLEGWQGQETQYFGPGTRLLVL.

The genes are TRBV29-1 and TRBJ2-5; D perhaps matches TRBD2 (6 bases). Trimming took 4 bases from V and 1 from J, leaving 13 bases between them. There are 14 residues in the CDR3. Germline CDR1 is SQVTM and CDR2 is ANQGSEA. The CDR3, as DNA: TGCAGCGTTGTCCCGGGGACTTCCCAAGAGACCCAGTACTTC. Its translation is CSVVPGTSQETQYF. The variable domain in full, with the rest retrieved from reference TRBV29-1 and TRBJ2-5, is SAVISQKPSRDICQRGTSLTIQCQVDSQVTMMFWYRQQPGQSLTLIATANQGSEATYESGFVIDKFPISRPNLTFSTLTVSNMSPEDSSIYLCSVVPGTSQETQYFGPGTRLLVL.

The genes are TRBV9 and TRBJ2-3, with D perhaps matching TRBD1 (5 bases). Germline loops: CDR1 SGDLS, CDR2 YYNGEE. This CDR3 region has 12 residues. V lost 4 bases and J lost 10, with 13 bases in between. The CDR3 bases are TGTGCCAGCAGCTCAGGGCCTAGGGCGCAGTATTTT. This sequence encodes CASSSGPRAQYF. The variable domain in full, with the rest retrieved from reference TRBV9 and TRBJ2-3, is DSGVTQTPKHLITATGQRVTLRCSPRSGDLSVYWYQQSLDQGLQFLIQYYNGEERAKGNILERFSAQQFPDLHSELNLSSLELGDSALYFCASSSGPRAQYFGPGTRLTVL.

The sample holds one count of this clone. This chain connects TRBV2 to TRBJ2-3; 14 bases align to TRBD2. Germline CDR1 SNHLY, CDR2 FYNNEI. Trimming at V came to 5 bases and at J to 7 bases, leaving 11 bases not matched to a gene. This CDR3 is built from 17 residues. DNA for the CDR3: TGTGCCAGCAGTCCCGGACTAGCGGGGGGTACCAGGTATACGCAGTATTTT. This codes for CASSPGLAGGTRYTQYF.

The chain combines TRBV7-6 with TRBJ2-7, with 9 bases identical to TRBD1. The junction had 11 bases not matched to a gene; V was cut back by 5 bases and J by 3 bases. CDR1 SGHVS and CDR2 FNYEAQ come from the germline V gene. The CDR3 is 16 amino acids. CDR3 in DNA: TGTGCCAGCAGCGGCCTGGGACAGGGAGGATTCTACGAGCAGTACTTC. Translating gives CASSGLGQGGFYEQYF. Variable domain in full (rest from reference TRBV7-6 and TRBJ2-7): GAGVSQSPRYKVTKRGQDVALRCDPISGHVSLYWYRQALGQGPEFLTYFNYEAQQDKSGLPNDRFSAERPEGSISTLTIQRTEQRDSAMYRCASSGLGQGGFYEQYFGPGTRLTVT.

The chain couples TRBV5-1 to TRBJ2-1, with D perhaps matching TRBD2 (5 bases). The CDR3 is made up of 12 amino acids. The germline V gene encodes CDR1 SGHRS and CDR2 YFSETQ. V was pared by 6 bases and J by 3 bases, with 7 bases between. CDR3 DNA sequence: TGCGCCAGCATGGACTTCTACAATGAGCAGTTCTTC. Residues: CASMDFYNEQFF.

V usage is TRBV6-4 and J usage is TRBJ2-2, with TRBD2 as a possible D gene (6 bases). The germline V and J ends were trimmed by 0 bases and 5 bases, with 10 bases remaining between them. The CDR3 loop spans 15 amino acids. The germline CDR1 and CDR2 sequences are MRHNA and SNTAGT. The CDR3 loop is CASSDSWGGTGELFF. The CDR3 DNA is TGTGCCAGCAGTGACTCGTGGGGAGGAACCGGGGAGCTGTTTTTT.

The V call is TRBV29-1, the J call TRBJ2-2; D is possibly TRBD2 (5 bases). Trimming cost V 7 bases and J 0 bases, with 12 bases left between them. CDR3 length: 14 amino acids. Germline CDR1 is SQVTM and CDR2 is ANQGSEA. CDR3: CSAAGLSNTGELFF. CDR3 in DNA: TGCAGCGCGGCGGGCTTATCGAACACCGGGGAGCTGTTTTTT.

The chain recombines TRBV28 with TRBJ1-4; the D gene is possibly TRBD1 (5 bases). Germline lookup yields CDR1 MDHEN and CDR2 SYDVKM. This CDR3 contains 14 residues. Trimming left V 2 bases short and J 16 bases short, with 20 bases between. The CDR3 DNA sequence: TGTGCCAGCAGTTTACTGGGGTGGAGGGGAAATCCGTTTTTT. Its protein product is CASSLLGWRGNPFF.

The rearrangement links TRBV2 to TRBJ2-5; D unresolved. Matching the DNA end better, TRBJ2-7 makes the J call doubtful. The CDR3 loop spans 16 amino acids. The germline V gene encodes CDR1 SNHLY and CDR2 FYNNEI. In DNA form, the CDR3 reads TGTGCCAGCAGTTACCGGATGGAACATTTCAGCTACGAGCAGTACTTC. Translation gives CASSYRMEHFSYEQYF.

This clone was observed a single time. This sequence joins TRBV27 and TRBJ2-3; D possibly corresponds to TRBD2 (6 bases). The CDR3 loop spans 16 amino acids. Trimming took 2 bases from V and 2 from J, leaving 14 bases between them. CDR1 and CDR2 from the germline V gene are MNHEY and SMNVEV (reference sequence). This chain's CDR3 is CASSLSPGLDTDTQYF. For the CDR3, the DNA is TGTGCCAGCAGTTTAAGCCCGGGACTCGACACAGATACGCAGTATTTT.

The chain links TRBV18 to TRBJ2-7; 14 positions match TRBD2. The CDR3 consists of 18 residues. Germline CDR1 KGHSH, CDR2 LQKENI. J gave up 3 bases and V 2 bases, and 9 bases lay outside the gene matches. In DNA form, the CDR3 reads TGTGCCAGCTCACCATTGGGCCCCGGGACTAGCGGGAGCTACGAGCAGTACTTC. It encodes CASSPLGPGTSGSYEQYF.

This sequence joins TRBV27 and TRBJ2-1, with D possibly being TRBD2 (6 bases). The germline V gene has CDR1 MNHEY and CDR2 SMNVEV (reference sequence). Trimming cost V 5 bases and J 5 bases, with 16 bases left between them. The length of the CDR3 is 15 residues. The CDR3 sequence: CASSPSSGLNNEQFF. CDR3 bases: TGTGCCAGCAGTCCCTCGTCGGGACTTAACAATGAGCAGTTCTTC.

This clone was seen only once. The gene calls are TRBV27 and TRBJ1-1, with D possibly being TRBD1 (6 bases). Germline V gene sequence: CDR1 MNHEY, CDR2 SMNVEV (reference sequence). The CDR3 covers 15 residues. V gave up 2 bases and J gave up 1 base, with 11 bases separating them. The CDR3 sequence is CASSLLDRRNTEAFF. The CDR3 region has the DNA TGTGCCAGCAGTTTACTTGACAGGCGGAACACTGAAGCTTTCTTT.

This chain links TRBV5-4 with TRBJ2-3, with 10 bases aligning to TRBD2. V lost 3 bases to trimming and J lost 7 bases; unmatched junction nucleotides: 11. Per germline, CDR1 SGHNT and CDR2 YYREEE (reference sequence). The CDR3 is made up of 16 amino acids. This CDR3 is CASSSSPGTSANTQYF. Here the CDR3 DNA reads TGTGCCAGCAGCTCAAGCCCGGGGACTAGCGCGAATACGCAGTATTTT.

The chain is built from TRBV13 and TRBJ1-4; D unclear. V was trimmed by 5 bases and J by 0 bases, leaving 13 bases between them. Germline V gene lookup returns CDR1 PRHDT and CDR2 FYEKMQ (reference sequence). The CDR3 has 16 amino acids. The CDR3 loop is CASSQRPFSTNEKLFF. The CDR3 DNA follows: TGTGCCAGCAGCCAGCGACCCTTCTCAACTAATGAAAAACTGTTTTTT.

This clone was detected once. The chain joins TRBV27 to TRBJ1-1; no clear D gene. Trimming removed 2 bases from V and 0 bases from J, with 7 bases in between. Germline V gene sequence: CDR1 MNHEY, CDR2 SMNVEV (reference sequence). The CDR3 contains 14 residues. Here the CDR3 reads CASSLRFLNTEAFF. The DNA for the CDR3 is TGTGCCAGCAGTTTAAGGTTTTTGAACACTGAAGCTTTCTTT.

This chain links TRBV6-4 with TRBJ2-3, with D perhaps assigned TRBD1 or TRBD2 (6 bases each). Per the germline V gene, CDR1 is MRHNA and CDR2 is SNTAGT. V lost 3 bases, J lost 1 base, and 8 bases lay in between. The CDR3 spans 14 residues. The CDR3 sequence is CASSERGGTDTQYF. The CDR3 coding sequence is TGTGCCAGCAGTGAGAGGGGGGGCACAGATACGCAGTATTTT.

This clone was seen only a few times. This sequence joins TRBV28 and TRBJ1-4, with D possibly TRBD1 on 5 matching bases. Germline loops: CDR1 MDHEN, CDR2 SYDVKM. The ends were cut back, 10 bases at V and 4 bases at J, with 19 bases in the middle. CDR3 length equals 15 residues. The CDR3 sequence is CATVEPGLGNEKLFF. For the CDR3, the DNA is TGTGCCACCGTTGAACCGGGACTGGGTAATGAAAAACTGTTTTTT.